This TCR beta chain was captured by sequencing in a study of T cells expressing NK-cell markers. Study information: Out of eight donors sequenced, seven tested HCMV-seropositive and the remaining one seronegative.

As for this clonotype: Its antigen is unidentified.

From the 5' RACE reads, TCRdb lists one entry per CDR3 protein and no DNA. The table counts about 390,000 distinct CDR3 sequences; around a tenth lies in the top ten. The CDR3 length is 16 residues. Study-level findings and limits: These clonotypes additionally ranked first within the CD3+CD56-NKG2C+ fraction of a few donors.

The origin of this receptor is a woman in her fifties or sixties in good health. The rearrangement uses TRBV12-3 or TRBV12-4 and TRBJ1-5. The sequenced sample consisted of blood T cells: a sorted CD56 or NKG2C T cell subset, CD4+ or CD8+ T cells, or bulk PBMC T cells (not recorded which). CDR3: CASSLREGRGNQPQHF.